A selection of T cell receptor beta chains follows, all from one sample in a study of control samples from healthy donors and cancer patients. Sequencing used immunoSEQ multiplex PCR; TCRdb keeps in-frame clones, though not all of them. The profile shows around 25,000 clones, approximately 91% of them singletons. The material sequenced was PBMCs. Source of these receptors: a man aged 45-65 years with lung cancer. CDR3s include the opening cysteine and the closing phenylalanine or tryptophan. D genes are given only for firm matches. Clone size is stated in some rows and not others, as once, few, many or a class when expanded.

.,TRBV28,TRBJ2-7,.,TGTGCCAGCAGTCGGGGACGCGACGAGCAGTACTTC,CASSRGRDEQYF
.,TRBV24-1,TRBJ1-2,.,TGTGCCACCAGTGATAGGGCAGGCCGTATGGGCTACACCTTC,CATSDRAGRMGYTF
.,TRBV7-2,TRBJ2-5,.,TGTGCCAGCAGCCCCGAAGGAGAGACCCAGTACTTC,CASSPEGETQYF
.,TRBV7-3,TRBJ1-1,.,TGTGCCAGCAGCTTAAGAGGAGGGGGAGGCACTGAAGCTTTCTTT,CASSLRGGGGTEAFF
.,TRBV5-1,TRBJ2-5,.,TGCGCCAGCAGCGAGCCGGGAGAGACCCAGTACTTC,CASSEPGETQYF
.,TRBV10-1,TRBJ2-5,.,TGCGCCAGCAGTCCTAGTGGGGCAGCCCAAGAGACCCAGTACTTC,CASSPSGAAQETQYF
TRBD1,TRBV18,TRBJ2-4,.,TGTGCCAGCTCATCTCCGGGACAGGGTCAAAACATTCAGTACTTC,CASSSPGQGQNIQYF
.,TRBV15,TRBJ2-1,.,TGTGCCACCAGGGAGCAGTCGGAGAATGAGCAGTTCTTC,CATREQSENEQFF
.,TRBV7-2,TRBJ1-2,.,TGTGCCAGCAGCTACGGACGGGGGACCCATGGCTACACCTTC,CASSYGRGTHGYTF
TRBD2,TRBV7-9,TRBJ2-1,few,TGTGCCAGCAGCTTAGGTTATGGCGGGGGCTCCTACAATGAGCAGTTCTTC,CASSLGYGGGSYNEQFF
.,TRBV6-1,TRBJ2-5,.,TGTGCCAGCAGGGAAGGACTATTAGGAGAGACCCAGTACTTC,CASREGLLGETQYF
.,TRBV29-1,TRBJ1-1,.,TGCAGCGTTGAATCTTCAGGATACACTGAAGCTTTCTTT,CSVESSGYTEAFF
.,TRBV3-1/TRBV3-2,TRBJ2-4,.,TGTGCCAGCAGCCAGGGCAGGGGACACATTCAGTACTTC,CASSQGRGHIQYF
.,TRBV27,TRBJ2-5,once,TGTGCCAGCAGTTTATCTCGTTGGGTAGAGACCCAGTACTTC,CASSLSRWVETQYF
.,TRBV19,TRBJ2-1,.,TGTGCCAGTACCAGAAAATGGGGGGTTCGGGACAATGAGCAGTTCTTC,CASTRKWGVRDNEQFF
TRBD1,TRBV4-3,TRBJ2-2,once,TGCGCCAGCAGCCAAGGGACAGGGGGCGACACCGGGGAGCTGTTTTTT,CASSQGTGGDTGELFF
TRBD2,TRBV7-3,TRBJ2-1,.,TGTGCCAGCAGCAAAACTAGCGGAACCGACAATGAGCAGTTCTTC,CASSKTSGTDNEQFF
TRBD1,TRBV5-6,TRBJ1-2,.,TGTGCCAGCAGCATCCTACAGGGGCTGAGCGCCTATGGCTACACCTTC,CASSILQGLSAYGYTF
.,TRBV6-5,TRBJ2-5,.,TGTGCCAGCAAGCGGTGGAACCAAGAGACCCAGTACTTC,CASKRWNQETQYF
.,TRBV2,TRBJ1-4,.,TGTGCCAGCAGTGATGACAGGCGTAATGAAAAACTGTTTTTT,CASSDDRRNEKLFF
TRBD1,TRBV24-1,TRBJ1-2,.,TGTGCCACCAGTGAACAGGGGGCCTTCTTCTATGGCTACACCTTC,CATSEQGAFFYGYTF
TRBD2,TRBV19,TRBJ2-5,.,TGTGCCAGTAGTTCGGCTAGCGGGTCGGGTTTGCGTGAGACCCAGTACTTC,CASSSASGSGLRETQYF
.,TRBV5-4,TRBJ2-1,.,TGTGCCAGCAGCTCCTGGCTGAGCTCCTACAATGAGCAGTTCTTC,CASSSWLSSYNEQFF
.,TRBV6-5,TRBJ1-1,.,TGTGCCAGCAGGACAGTTAACACTGAAGCTTTCTTT,CASRTVNTEAFF
.,TRBV18,TRBJ1-2,.,TGTGCCAGCTCTGGAGATGGGGCTTTTGGCTCTGGCTACACCTTC,CASSGDGAFGSGYTF
.,TRBV29-1,TRBJ2-7,.,TGCAGCGTCCATGGCGGGGCCGATGGATGGGAGCAGTACTTC,CSVHGGADGWEQYF
.,TRBV5-1,TRBJ2-6,.,TGCGCCAGCAGTCAGGGGTGGGTTTATGGGGCCAACGTCCTGACTTTC,CASSQGWVYGANVLTF
.,TRBV5-1,TRBJ1-2,.,TGCGCCAGCAGCTTGGTTCGGGACGGCTACACCTTC,CASSLVRDGYTF
.,TRBV12-2,TRBJ2-5,.,TGTGCAAGTCGCCAAATGGGGGCGGGGGCCCAAGAGACCCAGTACTTC,CASRQMGAGAQETQYF
.,TRBV7-9,TRBJ1-1,.,TGTGCCAGCAGCCTAGACCTGAACACTGAAGCTTTCTTT,CASSLDLNTEAFF
TRBD2,TRBV13,TRBJ2-3,.,TGTGCCAGCAGCGGGGGGGTTAGCACAGATACGCAGTATTTT,CASSGGVSTDTQYF
.,TRBV18,TRBJ2-2,.,TGTGCCAGCTCACGACAAATGGGGGACACGAACACCGGGGAGCTGTTTTTT,CASSRQMGDTNTGELFF
.,TRBV5-1,TRBJ2-5,.,TGCGCCAGCAGCCCCGAGGGGGGCCAGACCCAGTACTTC,CASSPEGGQTQYF
.,TRBV7-9,TRBJ1-2,.,TGTGCCAGCAGCCCCTCGGGGGGGATCGGAGGCTACACCTTC,CASSPSGGIGGYTF
.,TRBV28,TRBJ1-1,.,TGTGCCAGCAGTTTCTCGCTGAATGAAGCTTTCTTT,CASSFSLNEAFF
TRBD2,TRBV2,TRBJ2-7,.,TGTGCCAGCAGGGCGACTAGCGACTCCTACGAGCAGTACTTC,CASRATSDSYEQYF
.,TRBV7-8,TRBJ2-4,few,TGTGCCAGCAGCTTAAGGCCAGGGAGAACCAAAAACATTCAGTACTTC,CASSLRPGRTKNIQYF
.,TRBV24-1,TRBJ2-6,.,TGTGCCACCAGTGATGGGGCCTCTGGGGCCAACGTCCTGACTTTC,CATSDGASGANVLTF
.,TRBV14,TRBJ1-2,.,TGTGCCAGCAGCCGCGTAAAGGGGGATGGCTACACCTTC,CASSRVKGDGYTF
.,TRBV28,TRBJ1-4,.,TGTGCCAGCAGCCTGACGGAGGGGGGTAATGAAAAACTGTTTTTT,CASSLTEGGNEKLFF
.,TRBV7-2,TRBJ1-1,.,TGTGCCAGCAGCTTTGGAGAGAACACTGAAGCTTTCTTT,CASSFGENTEAFF
.,TRBV9,TRBJ1-2,.,TGTGCCAGCAGCGCTAACTATGGCTACACCTTC,CASSANYGYTF
.,TRBV29-1,TRBJ1-4,.,TGCAGCGTAGTAGACAGGGAAAAACTGTTTTTT,CSVVDREKLFF
.,TRBV5-5,TRBJ1-3,.,TGTGCCAGCAGCTTGATGCTCAGGGCTGGAAACACCATATATTTT,CASSLMLRAGNTIYF
TRBD2,TRBV11-2,TRBJ2-1,.,TGTGCCAGCAGCCAGACCATAGCGGGGGGCCCCTACAATGAGCAGTTCTTC,CASSQTIAGGPYNEQFF
TRBD1,TRBV18,TRBJ2-1,.,TGTGCCAGCTCACCGGGACAGGGCGGTGAGCAGTTCTTC,CASSPGQGGEQFF
.,TRBV28,TRBJ1-2,.,TGTGCCAGCAGCAAGGACAGCCCCTATGGCTACACCTTC,CASSKDSPYGYTF
.,TRBV7-2,TRBJ1-1,.,TGTGCCAGCAGCTGGGACGGCACTGAAGCTTTCTTT,CASSWDGTEAFF
.,TRBV6-2/TRBV6-3,TRBJ2-2,.,TGTGCCAGCAGTTACCGGACCCCGGCCGGGGAGCTGTTTTTT,CASSYRTPAGELFF